The 19 T cell receptor beta chains given below trace back to one sample, sequenced in a study of response to subunit inactivated influenza vaccine. TCRdb passed the RT-PCR reads through MiXCR, listing each CDR3 protein once. The table shows some 850,000 distinct CDR3 sequences, with around 18% occurring only once. The starting material was PBMCs from blood, obtained roughly 5 days after vaccination. These receptors were collected from a man aged 50 or older who received an inactivated influenza vaccine.

This clonotype has just a few counts. This sequence joins TRBV4-3 and TRBJ2-3; 9 bases agree with TRBD2. Germline CDR1 LGHNA, CDR2 YSLEER. The CDR3 length is 14 residues. Losses at the gene ends were 2 bases for V and 6 bases for J; bases not matched to a gene: 3. Written as DNA, the CDR3 is TGCGCCAGCAGCCAAACGGCGGGGGGGGATACGCAGTATTTT. This codes for CASSQTAGGDTQYF.

Here the CDR3 DNA reads TGTGCCAGCAGCGTAGGGGCTAGCGGGAGAGACTCCTACAATGAGCAGTTCTTC. Translating it yields CASSVGASGRDSYNEQFF. The J gene is TRBJ2-1, the V gene TRBV9, with 10 bases lining up with TRBD2. Germline V gene sequence: CDR1 SGDLS, CDR2 YYNGEE. V lost 0 bases and J lost 0; bases outside the gene matches: 6. The CDR3 consists of 18 residues.

The gene calls are TRBV7-9 and TRBJ1-5; no definite D call. CDR3 length: 14 residues. The germline V gene encodes CDR1 SEHNR and CDR2 FQNEAQ (reference sequence). V was clipped by 4 bases and J by 1 base, with 8 bases between them. CDR3 in DNA: TGTGCCAGCAGCTCCGACTGGAGCAATCAGCCCCAGCATTTT. It specifies CASSSDWSNQPQHF.

This clonotype was seen a handful of times. V is TRBV20-1 and J is TRBJ2-7; D remains unclear. Trimming removed 0 bases from V and 3 bases from J, with 9 bases in between. Germline loops: CDR1 DFQATT, CDR2 SNEGSKA (reference sequence). CDR3 size: 13 residues. This CDR3 is CSARDLVIYEQYF. The CDR3 region has the DNA TGCAGTGCTAGAGATCTCGTCATCTACGAGCAGTACTTC.

There are many counts of this clonotype. The V and J genes are TRBV12-3 or TRBV12-4 and TRBJ2-1, with 12 bases aligning to TRBD2. Losses at the gene ends were 6 bases for V and 4 bases for J; bases not matched to a gene: 4. The CDR3 sequence is 15 residues long. The CDR3 spells CASRFTSGRYNEQFF. The CDR3 DNA sequence: TGTGCCAGCAGGTTTACTAGCGGGAGGTACAATGAGCAGTTCTTC.

This chain links TRBV5-1 with TRBJ2-1; 7 bases line up with TRBD1. This CDR3 contains 13 residues. CDR1 and CDR2 from the germline V gene are SGHRS and YFSETQ. After removal of 7 bases from V and 6 bases from J, the junction contained 7 bases not matched to a gene. The CDR3 bases are TGCGCCAGCGCCGAACAGGGGCCCAATGAGCAGTTCTTC. This translates into CASAEQGPNEQFF.

This clonotype was counted only a few times. The chain is built from TRBV20-1 and TRBJ2-3, with 8 bases that match TRBD1. Germline CDR1 and CDR2: DFQATT and SNEGSKA (reference sequence). V lost 1 base and J lost 3; bases outside the gene matches: 9. CDR3 length equals 16 residues. CDR3 nucleotides: TGCAGTGCTAGAGCTCGAAGCAGGGGGCCGACAGATACGCAGTATTTT. Translation: CSARARSRGPTDTQYF.

This clonotype appeared a few times. The V gene is TRBV15, the J gene TRBJ2-7; the match to TRBD1 covers 9 bases. From germline, CDR1 is LNHNV and CDR2 YYDKDF (reference sequence). The CDR3 extends over 14 amino acids. Losses at the gene ends were 0 bases for V and 5 bases for J; bases not matched to a gene: 2. CDR3 bases: TGTGCCACCAGCAGAGAAGGGACAGGGAACGAGCAGTACTTC. Amino acid sequence: CATSREGTGNEQYF.

V is TRBV11-2 and J is TRBJ2-2, with 7 bases fitting TRBD2. Losses at the gene ends were 3 bases for V and 4 bases for J; bases not matched to a gene: 2. The CDR3 sequence is 14 residues long. Germline CDR1 and CDR2: SGHAT and FQNNGV. For the CDR3, the DNA is TGTGCCAGCAGCTTCGGGGGGATCACCGGGGAGCTGTTTTTT. Residues: CASSFGGITGELFF.

This clonotype has more than one count but fewer than ten. The chain links TRBV10-3 to TRBJ2-1; 9 nucleotides agree with TRBD1. Germline lookup yields CDR1 ENHRY and CDR2 SYGVKD. The CDR3 contains 14 residues. Unmatched junction bases numbered 12, after V lost 10 bases and J lost 8 bases. The CDR3 DNA reads TGTGCCAGTCAGGACAGGGGTACTGTGGATGAGCAGTTCTTC. Translating it yields CASQDRGTVDEQFF.

The chain combines TRBV6-1 with TRBJ1-5; D perhaps matches TRBD1 (5 bases). The CDR3 covers 17 residues. CDR1 and CDR2 from the germline V gene are MNHNS and SASEGT. V lost 4 bases to trimming and J lost 4 bases, with 20 bases between them. The CDR3 protein is CASSVRQTTLRNQPQHF. CDR3 DNA sequence: TGTGCCAGCAGTGTACGACAGACCACCTTAAGGAATCAGCCCCAGCATTTT.

This clonotype was seen only a few times. J is TRBJ2-7 and V is TRBV10-3, with 7 bases matching TRBD1. The CDR3 spans 14 residues. V trimming: 6 bases; J trimming: 3 bases; junction bases outside the gene matches: 8. Germline V gene sequence: CDR1 ENHRY, CDR2 SYGVKD. CDR3 DNA sequence: TGTGCCATCAGCTACACCGGGACAGTCTACGAGCAGTACTTC. It encodes CAISYTGTVYEQYF.

The sample holds a few counts of this clonotype. The V call is TRBV20-1, the J call TRBJ2-6; 8 bases match TRBD2. The CDR3 sequence is 15 residues long. J lost 0 bases, V lost 5 bases, and 3 bases had no gene match. In germline, CDR1 is DFQATT, CDR2 SNEGSKA (reference sequence). The CDR3 DNA follows: TGCAGTGCTGGCCGGGGGGGCTCTGGGGCCAACGTCCTGACTTTC. Translation: CSAGRGGSGANVLTF.

This chain links TRBV4-3 with TRBJ2-3; 9 bases agree with TRBD2. This CDR3 spans 17 amino acids. CDR1 and CDR2 (germline): LGHNA, YSLEER. The trim removed 1 base at V and 2 bases at J, leaving 7 bases unmatched. In DNA, the CDR3 is TGCGCCAGCAGCCAAGCCCCGCTAGCGGGGAACACAGATACGCAGTATTTT. It specifies CASSQAPLAGNTDTQYF.

The CDR3 nucleotides are TGCAGTGCTTTCCGCCCCGGGACAGGGGAGCAGTACTTC. This codes for CSAFRPGTGEQYF. The genes are TRBV20-1 and TRBJ2-7; the match to TRBD1 covers 9 bases. This CDR3 contains 13 residues. Losses at the gene ends were 5 bases for V and 7 bases for J; bases not matched to a gene: 9. The germline CDR1 and CDR2 sequences are DFQATT and SNEGSKA (reference sequence).

This clonotype was observed at least ten times. The chain uses TRBV5-6 and TRBJ1-2; a possible D gene is TRBD1 (6 bases). The germline V and J ends were trimmed by 4 bases and 7 bases, with 17 bases remaining between them. The CDR3 consists of 14 residues. In germline, CDR1 is SGHDT, CDR2 YYEEEE. The CDR3 loop is CASSLGQKALGYTF. DNA for the CDR3: TGTGCCAGCAGCCTCGGACAGAAAGCTCTTGGCTACACCTTC.

J is TRBJ2-5 and V is TRBV15; TRBD1 agrees at 8 bases. V lost 5 bases to trimming and J lost 6 bases; unmatched junction nucleotides: 11. The germline V gene encodes CDR1 LNHNV and CDR2 YYDKDF (reference sequence). There are 15 residues in the CDR3. In DNA, the CDR3 is TGTGCCACCAGCCCAAACAGGGGGTATGGGAAGACCCAGTACTTC. This codes for CATSPNRGYGKTQYF.

The gene calls are TRBV3-1 and TRBJ2-1; the D gene could be TRBD1 or TRBD2 (5 bases each). CDR1 LGHDT and CDR2 YNNKEL come from the germline V gene (reference sequence). V gave up 3 bases and J gave up 0 bases, with 12 bases separating them. The CDR3 extends over 16 amino acids. The CDR3 DNA reads as TGTGCCAGCAGCCACAACAGGAGGAGCTCCTACAATGAGCAGTTCTTC. Amino acid sequence: CASSHNRRSSYNEQFF.

This clonotype was found a few times. V is TRBV20-1 and J is TRBJ2-3; a weak D match, TRBD2 (6 bases). CDR1 DFQATT and CDR2 SNEGSKA come from the germline V gene (reference sequence). The CDR3 is 14 amino acids. V lost 6 bases and J lost 4, with 17 bases in between. The CDR3 here is CSARRSTSSDTQYF. The CDR3, as DNA: TGCAGTGCCCGGCGCTCTACTAGCTCAGATACGCAGTATTTT.